This T cell receptor (beta chain) was observed in a study of a mutant IDH1 vaccine in newly diagnosed glioma. At the level of the study: Vaccinations were initiated 4-6 weeks following radiotherapy alone, or were given together with temozolomide cycles.

The sample's time point: week 11, during vaccination. Each vaccine dose was 300 ug of mutant IDH1 20-mer peptide, with topical imiquimod. Trimming left V 5 bases short and J 0 bases short, with 5 bases between. Germline CDR1 reads SQVTM; CDR2 reads ANQGSEA. The CDR3 consists of 13 residues. About this clone: The antigen is unknown.

The method was immunoSEQ multiplex PCR; TCRdb's version includes in-frame clones alone and lacks a portion of them. The sample yields about 21,000 clones, over 85% seen once. Points from the study as a whole: Changes in the top peripheral T cell clonotypes seemingly had no bearing on pseudoprogression.

This receptor was obtained from a woman aged 40 to 50 with glioma. V and J are TRBV29-1 and TRBJ2-6; no reliable D call. Here the sequenced sample was PBMCs, taken from a glioma patient whose treatment included an IDH1 peptide vaccine. The CDR3 DNA reads as TGCAGCGTTTGTTACTCTGGGGCCAACGTCCTGACTTTC. It yields the protein CSVCYSGANVLTF.